This passage covers 3 T cell receptor beta chains from one sample sequenced in a study of cytomegalovirus exposure and HLA in healthy donors. PCR was performed using 60 Vbeta and 13 Jbeta primers. Assay used: immunoSEQ multiplex PCR; TCRdb lists only in-frame clones, some missing. The sample carries 120,000 or so clones, approximately 80% recorded once. Sequencing was carried out using PBMCs. These receptors all stem from a woman aged 18-29 years in good health and CMV-seronegative.

This chain uses TRBV4-2 with TRBJ1-1, with 11 bases identical to TRBD1. This CDR3 contains 15 residues. Germline values: CDR1 LGHNA, CDR2 YNFKEQ. V was pared by 0 bases and J by 7 bases, with 4 bases of the junction left unmatched. The CDR3 is CASSQDGQGASEAFF. The CDR3 bases are TGTGCCAGCAGCCAAGATGGACAGGGGGCGAGTGAAGCTTTCTTT.

The rearrangement joins TRBV19 to TRBJ1-1, with D maybe TRBD1 (5 bases). Germline loops: CDR1 LNHDA, CDR2 SQIVND (reference sequence). V was pared by 5 bases and J by 6 bases, with 7 bases between. This CDR3 spans 11 amino acids. The CDR3 region has the DNA TGTGCCAGTAGTTGGGGCCCTGAAGCTTTCTTT. This translates into CASSWGPEAFF. The full variable domain, rest sourced from reference TRBV19 and TRBJ1-1, is DGGITQSPKYLFRKEGQNVTLSCEQNLNHDAMYWYRQDPGQGLRLIYYSQIVNDFQKGDIAEGYSVSREKKESFPLTVTSAQKNPTAFYLCASSWGPEAFFGQGTRLTVV.

The V and J genes are TRBV5-6 and TRBJ1-6; the D is unclear. The CDR3 totals 15 residues. V was cut by 6 bases and J by 0 bases, with 10 bases left in between. CDR1 SGHDT and CDR2 YYEEEE come from the germline V gene. The CDR3: CASTDTSSYNSPLHF. DNA of the CDR3: TGTGCCAGCACCGACACTAGCTCCTATAATTCACCCCTCCACTTT.